A single sample gave rise to the 18 T cell receptor beta chains below, sequenced in a study of PD-1 blockade in classical Hodgkin lymphoma. The table came from immunoSEQ multiplex PCR; TCRdb's copy has only in-frame clones and leaves some out. The sample holds roughly 31,000 clones; more than 70% are singletons and the top ten take 0.35%. Time point reported: newly diagnosed, previously untreated cHL patient sample. CD4+ T cells were purified from thawed PBMCs by negative selection. Specimen: CD4+ T cells from blood. The source is a human donor with classical Hodgkin lymphoma.

This sequence joins TRBV11-3 and TRBJ2-1; D gene ambiguous. The CDR3 sequence is 14 residues long. V dropped 1 base and J dropped 4 bases, with 8 bases sitting between them. Germline CDR1 and CDR2: SGHNT and YENEEA. The CDR3 region has the DNA TGTGCCAGCAGCTTAGGGGCTATTTACAATGAGCAGTTCTTC. It specifies CASSLGAIYNEQFF. The entire variable domain, with the rest obtained from reference TRBV11-3 and TRBJ2-1, is as follows: EAGVVQSPRYKIIEKKQPVAFWCNPISGHNTLYWYLQNLGQGPELLIRYENEEAVDDSQLPKDRFSAERLKGVDSTLKIQPAELGDSAVYLCASSLGAIYNEQFFGPGTRLTVL.

The CDR3: CASSLGVQVQTNTEAFF. The CDR3 region has the DNA TGTGCCAGCAGCTTAGGCGTGCAGGTACAGACGAACACTGAAGCTTTCTTT. The genes are TRBV7-9 and TRBJ1-1; no clear D. Between the trimmed V and J ends, which lost 1 base and 1 base, there was a span of 16 bases. The CDR3 consists of 17 residues. Germline lookup yields CDR1 SEHNR and CDR2 FQNEAQ (reference sequence). Complete variable domain (other parts from reference TRBV7-9 and TRBJ1-1): DTGVSQNPRHKITKRGQNVTFRCDPISEHNRLYWYRQTLGQGPEFLTYFQNEAQLEKSRLLSDRFSAERPKGSFSTLEIQRTEQGDSAMYLCASSLGVQVQTNTEAFFGQGTRLTVV.

This clone was recorded only once. V usage is TRBV7-2 and J usage is TRBJ2-2; D gene unclear. Looked up from germline, CDR1 is SGHTA and CDR2 is FQGNSA. Between the trimmed V and J ends, which lost 5 bases and 3 bases, there was a span of 7 bases. The CDR3 sequence is 13 residues long. The CDR3 coding sequence is TGTGCCAGCAGCCCAAAATACACCGGGGAGCTGTTTTTT. Residues: CASSPKYTGELFF. Variable domain in full (rest from reference TRBV7-2 and TRBJ2-2): GAGVSQSPSNKVTEKGKDVELRCDPISGHTALYWYRQSLGQGLEFLIYFQGNSAPDKSGLPSDRFSAERTGGSVSTLTIQRTQQEDSAVYLCASSPKYTGELFFGEGSRLTVL.

The rearrangement links TRBV28 to TRBJ2-7; D may be TRBD2 (5 bases). The CDR3 is made up of 12 amino acids. V lost 5 bases and J 7 bases, leaving 12 bases between the germline ends. Germline lookup yields CDR1 MDHEN and CDR2 SYDVKM. CDR3 protein: CASSLQTGEQYF. The CDR3 bases are TGTGCCAGCAGTCTCCAGACGGGGGAGCAGTACTTC.

V and J are TRBV4-3 and TRBJ1-6; D may be TRBD1 (6 bases). The CDR3 sequence is 15 residues long. From germline, CDR1 is LGHNA and CDR2 YSLEER. The V end was cut by 3 bases, the J end by 10 bases, with 16 bases between. The CDR3 nucleotides are TGCGCCAGCAGCCAGGCCCTAGGAGGGGGGTCACCCCTCCACTTT. This gives the protein CASSQALGGGSPLHF.

The chain combines TRBV28 with TRBJ2-7; TRBD2 agrees at 7 bases. Per the germline V gene, CDR1 is MDHEN and CDR2 is SYDVKM. The CDR3 loop spans 14 amino acids. The trim removed 7 bases at V and 2 bases at J, leaving 8 bases unmatched. DNA of the CDR3: TGTGCCAGCACCGTGGGGGGGGGACCCTACGAGCAGTACTTC. It specifies CASTVGGGPYEQYF. Full variable domain (outside the CDR3, taken from reference TRBV28 and TRBJ2-7): DVKVTQSSRYLVKRTGEKVFLECVQDMDHENMFWYRQDPGLGLRLIYFSYDVKMKEKGDIPEGYSVSREKKERFSLILESASTNQTSMYLCASTVGGGPYEQYFGPGTRLTVT.

This sequence joins TRBV10-2 and TRBJ1-2; D might be TRBD1 (5 bases). Germline V gene lookup returns CDR1 WSHSY and CDR2 SAAADI. V gave up 7 bases and J gave up 2 bases, with 14 bases separating them. The CDR3 covers 14 residues. The CDR3: CASTQGSHNYGYTF. The CDR3 nucleotides read TGCGCCAGCACTCAGGGCAGTCACAACTATGGCTACACCTTC.

This chain links TRBV11-3 with TRBJ2-5; 11 bases are a match to TRBD2. Germline V gene data show CDR1 as SGHNT and CDR2 as YENEEA. The V segment lost 4 bases and the J segment 0 bases; nucleotides outside the gene matches: 4. The CDR3 totals 16 residues. The CDR3 sequence: CASSSGTSGNQETQYF. The CDR3, as DNA: TGTGCCAGCAGCTCGGGGACTAGCGGAAACCAAGAGACCCAGTACTTC.

The rearrangement links TRBV15 to TRBJ2-2; a weak D match, TRBD2 (6 bases). This CDR3 has 14 residues. The ends were cut back, 5 bases at V and 3 bases at J, with 10 bases in the middle. CDR1 and CDR2 (germline): LNHNV, YYDKDF (reference sequence). For the CDR3, the DNA is TGTGCCACCAGCCCGCGGAGGGACACCGGGGAGCTGTTTTTT. This encodes CATSPRRDTGELFF. Full variable domain (outside the CDR3, taken from reference TRBV15 and TRBJ2-2): DAMVIQNPRYQVTQFGKPVTLSCSQTLNHNVMYWYQQKSSQAPKLLFHYYDKDFNNEADTPDNFQSRRPNTSFCFLDIRSPGLGDTAMYLCATSPRRDTGELFFGEGSRLTVL.

The chain joins TRBV2 to TRBJ2-5; 8 bases are shared with TRBD2. This CDR3 comprises 16 residues. Germline lookup yields CDR1 SNHLY and CDR2 FYNNEI. J lost 1 base, V lost 5 bases, and 9 bases had no gene match. This CDR3 is CASSQRESVGQETQYF. The CDR3 coding sequence is TGTGCCAGCAGTCAGCGGGAGTCAGTGGGCCAAGAGACCCAGTACTTC.

The chain has TRBV7-2 and TRBJ2-2; D is ambiguous. Germline-derived CDR1 and CDR2 are SGHTA and FQGNSA. The CDR3 is 16 residues long. The germline V and J ends were trimmed by 1 base and 2 bases, with 11 bases remaining between them. The CDR3: CASSLDISRNTGELFF. CDR3 nucleotide sequence: TGTGCCAGCAGCTTAGACATCTCTAGAAACACCGGGGAGCTGTTTTTT.

The gene calls are TRBV27 and TRBJ2-3, with TRBD2 matching 16 bases. Germline values: CDR1 MNHEY, CDR2 SMNVEV (reference sequence). The CDR3 loop spans 16 amino acids. V shed 6 bases, J shed 1 base, and the junction held 1 base outside the gene matches. Here the CDR3 DNA reads TGTGCCAGCAGGGGACTAGCGGGGGGGGGCACAGATACGCAGTATTTT. Translation: CASRGLAGGGTDTQYF.

The chain is built from TRBV30 and TRBJ2-1; unclear D gene. CDR3 length equals 11 residues. From germline, CDR1 is GTSNPN and CDR2 SVGIG (reference sequence). The V end lost 2 bases, the J end lost 6 bases, and 5 bases lay between the germline ends. The CDR3 DNA is TGTGCCTGGAGTAATGTCAATGAGCAGTTCTTC. It codes for CAWSNVNEQFF.

This chain connects TRBV19 to TRBJ2-5; 11 bases are a match to TRBD2. Germline V lookup: CDR1 LNHDA, CDR2 SQIVND (reference sequence). The CDR3 loop spans 15 amino acids. Losses at the gene ends were 5 bases for V and 4 bases for J; bases not matched to a gene: 6. The CDR3 region has the DNA TGTGCCAGTAGTTTGGCTAGCGGGAGGCCAGAGACCCAGTACTTC. It translates to CASSLASGRPETQYF.

This clone has only one observation. The chain employs TRBV7-2 and TRBJ2-1; weak D call: TRBD2 (5 bases). CDR3 length: 14 amino acids. The V gene's germline CDR1 is SGHTA and CDR2 FQGNSA. Trimming pared 4 bases from V and 9 bases from J, leaving 16 bases between. CDR3 amino acids: CASSSPAEVREQFF. The CDR3 DNA reads as TGTGCCAGCAGCTCCCCGGCGGAGGTACGTGAGCAGTTCTTC. Supplemented by reference TRBV7-2 and TRBJ2-1, the full variable domain reads GAGVSQSPSNKVTEKGKDVELRCDPISGHTALYWYRQSLGQGLEFLIYFQGNSAPDKSGLPSDRFSAERTGGSVSTLTIQRTQQEDSAVYLCASSSPAEVREQFFGPGTRLTVL.

The V and J genes are TRBV28 and TRBJ2-3; D is ambiguous. The CDR3 is made up of 15 amino acids. V lost 5 bases and J 5 bases, leaving 17 bases between the germline ends. CDR1 and CDR2 (germline): MDHEN, SYDVKM. The CDR3 coding sequence is TGTGCCAGCAGTCCCGACTTACCCCGGATAGATACGCAGTATTTT. Translation gives CASSPDLPRIDTQYF.

This clone occurred once. The V gene is TRBV7-7, the J gene TRBJ2-1; 8 nucleotides align to TRBD1. The V gene end was trimmed by 5 bases and the J gene end by 0 bases; junction bases not matched to a gene: 3. Germline CDR1 is SSHAT and CDR2 is FNYEAQ (reference sequence). The CDR3 loop spans 15 amino acids. The CDR3 loop reads CASSLGQGSYNEQFF. DNA of the CDR3: TGTGCCAGCAGCCTCGGACAGGGCTCCTACAATGAGCAGTTCTTC. The full variable domain, its missing parts supplied by reference TRBV7-7 and TRBJ2-1, is GAGVSQSPRYKVTKRGQDVTLRCDPISSHATLYWYQQALGQGPEFLTYFNYEAQPDKSGLPSDRFSAERPEGSISTLTIQRTEQRDSAMYRCASSLGQGSYNEQFFGPGTRLTVL.

This chain uses TRBV28 with TRBJ2-7; a possible D gene is TRBD1 (6 bases). From germline, CDR1 is MDHEN and CDR2 SYDVKM. V lost 8 bases and J 4 bases, leaving 15 bases between the germline ends. This CDR3 comprises 13 residues. CDR3 sequence reads: CASAVGGPYEQYF. In nucleotides, the CDR3 is TGTGCCAGCGCCGTTGGGGGCCCATACGAGCAGTACTTC. Based on the CDR3 plus reference TRBV28 and TRBJ2-7, the full variable domain is DVKVTQSSRYLVKRTGEKVFLECVQDMDHENMFWYRQDPGLGLRLIYFSYDVKMKEKGDIPEGYSVSREKKERFSLILESASTNQTSMYLCASAVGGPYEQYFGPGTRLTVT.